The T cell receptor (beta chain) under discussion was sequenced for a study of graft-versus-host responses after intestinal transplantation. In the case of this clone: Its target is unknown.

Measured with immunoSEQ multiplex PCR; TCRdb has only the in-frame clones, and not every one. The sample has about 120,000 clones; roughly 92% are singletons. The source material was unstimulated CD4+ T cells sorted from spleen or lymph node cells, sampled before transplant. This receptor was obtained from a human donor who was the organ donor for an intestinal transplant.

The CDR3 DNA reads as TGTGCCAGCAGTGGATCTGCAACTAATGAAAAACTGTTTTTT. Residues: CASSGSATNEKLFF. The genes are TRBV6-5 and TRBJ1-4; D is unresolved. Germline V lookup: CDR1 MNHEY, CDR2 SVGAGI. Trimming removed 5 bases at V and 0 bases at J, with 7 bases between. This CDR3 has 14 residues.